Below are 10 T cell receptor beta chains sequenced from a single sample in a study of beta chain features in type 1 diabetes. The isolated RNA, all of it, was reverse transcribed, so expressed TCRB transcripts were what got sequenced. TCRdb's table, derived via immunoSEQ multiplex PCR, lists solely in-frame clones and lacks some. The top ten hold 0.4% to 0.45% of the sample, which has 65,000 to 100,000 clones, roughly 34% seen once. The sequenced material came from stem cell memory CD4+ T cells from blood. The receptors were sampled from a woman in her late teens or twenties in good health.

This clone came up a few times. This chain uses TRBV5-1 with TRBJ1-1; 8 positions agree with TRBD1. The germline CDR1 and CDR2 sequences are SGHRS and YFSETQ. CDR3 length equals 15 residues. The V gene end was trimmed by 7 bases and the J gene end by 5 bases; junction bases not matched to a gene: 13. CDR3 loop: CASRGQGLGGTEAFF. CDR3 DNA: TGCGCCAGCCGTGGACAGGGCTTGGGAGGGACTGAAGCTTTCTTT.

J is TRBJ2-3 and V is TRBV4-3, with D maybe TRBD2 (7 bases). The CDR3 covers 14 residues. V lost 1 base to trimming and J lost 6 bases, with 11 bases between them. Per germline, CDR1 LGHNA and CDR2 YSLEER. CDR3: CASSQGGGLDTQYF. The CDR3 region has the DNA TGCGCCAGCAGCCAAGGCGGGGGCCTCGATACGCAGTATTTT.

The chain joins TRBV11-3 to TRBJ1-5, with 7 bases aligning to TRBD1. The germline V gene has CDR1 SGHNT and CDR2 YENEEA. The CDR3 has 13 residues. Trimming removed 3 bases from V and 11 bases from J; junction bases left unmatched: 7. For the CDR3, the DNA is TGTGCCAGCAGCTTTGGGGATCAGGGGGCCCAGCATTTT. Translating gives CASSFGDQGAQHF.

This clone was observed a handful of times. This chain joins TRBV30 and TRBJ1-2; 9 bases line up with TRBD1. The CDR3 loop spans 14 amino acids. CDR1 is GTSNPN and CDR2 is SVGIG in the germline V gene (reference sequence). Trimming took 8 bases from V and 8 from J; bases not matched to a gene: 15. The CDR3 reads CAASPGQGAWGYTF. The CDR3 bases are TGTGCCGCAAGCCCGGGACAGGGAGCGTGGGGCTACACCTTC.

CDR3 sequence: CSVGGPSGGDTQYF. In DNA form, the CDR3 reads TGCAGCGTGGGCGGTCCTAGCGGGGGAGATACGCAGTATTTT. This sequence joins TRBV29-1 and TRBJ2-3; 10 bases map to TRBD2. CDR1 and CDR2 from the germline V gene are SQVTM and ANQGSEA. Trimming removed 6 bases from V and 5 bases from J; junction bases left unmatched: 8. This CDR3 region has 14 residues.

The chain is built from TRBV15 and TRBJ2-5; 7 bases agree with TRBD1. Germline V lookup: CDR1 LNHNV, CDR2 YYDKDF (reference sequence). The CDR3 has 14 amino acids. Unmatched junction bases numbered 7, after V lost 4 bases and J lost 5 bases. The CDR3 nucleotides read TGTGCCACCAGCAACAACAGGGGCCGGGAGACCCAGTACTTC. Translating it yields CATSNNRGRETQYF.

The chain employs TRBV5-1 and TRBJ2-1, with TRBD1 matching 8 bases. The V and J ends lost 6 bases and 4 bases, in that order; junction bases with no gene match: 15. The CDR3 runs to 17 residues. Germline loops: CDR1 SGHRS, CDR2 YFSETQ. The CDR3 nucleotides are TGCGCCAGCACCAAACCCCTACAGGGGGACTTATACAATGAGCAGTTCTTC. This codes for CASTKPLQGDLYNEQFF. The full variable domain, completed using reference TRBV5-1 and TRBJ2-1, is KAGVTQTPRYLIKTRGQQVTLSCSPISGHRSVSWYQQTPGQGLQFLFEYFSETQRNKGNFPGRFSGRQFSNSRSEMNVSTLELGDSALYLCASTKPLQGDLYNEQFFGPGTRLTVL.

This clone was seen more than once but under ten times. V gene TRBV6-6 combines with J gene TRBJ1-4, with D possibly matching TRBD1 (6 bases). The CDR3 has 14 amino acids. The germline gives CDR1 MNHNY, CDR2 SVGAGI (reference sequence). Deletions cut 6 bases from V and 5 bases from J, with 13 bases between. CDR3 sequence: CASRFQGWNEKLFF. The CDR3 DNA reads TGTGCCAGCAGATTTCAGGGGTGGAATGAAAAACTGTTTTTT.

This clone occurred a few times. The chain uses TRBV7-9 and TRBJ2-1, with TRBD1 identical over 9 bases. V dropped 5 bases and J dropped 4; count of bases not matched to a gene: 6. The CDR3 is 15 amino acids. Germline CDR1 SEHNR, CDR2 FQNEAQ (reference sequence). The CDR3 DNA sequence: TGTGCCAGCAGCCCACCCGGGACAGGGTACAATGAGCAGTTCTTC. Protein sequence: CASSPPGTGYNEQFF.

The chain recombines TRBV7-2 with TRBJ1-2; no definite D call. CDR3 length equals 17 residues. From germline, CDR1 is SGHTA and CDR2 FQGNSA. V was cut by 1 base and J by 7 bases, with 22 bases left in between. CDR3 sequence reads: CASSLVGTSQAGPGYTF. CDR3 DNA: TGTGCCAGCAGCTTAGTAGGAACTTCCCAGGCCGGTCCTGGCTACACCTTC.